A single sample gave rise to the 5 T cell receptor beta chains below, sequenced in a study of glioma-infiltrating T cells (dated by TCRdb to about 2016). TCRdb records Illumina MiSeq as the sequencer. The iRepertoire nested amplicon-rescue multiplex PCR (arm-PCR) platform was used to amplify TCR alpha and beta CDR3 regions from RNA. Using fastp trimming at Q25 and MiXCR clonotype assembly, TCRdb reanalyzed the public sequencing data and kept in-frame beta chains. CDR3 protein duplicates are merged, each entry listing the most common genes and DNA. This sample holds some 130,000 distinct CDR3 sequences; 24% were observed only once. The ten most abundant clones make up under 35% of the sample. The sequenced sample consisted of glioma tissue, nonneoplastic brain tissue, or PBMCs (not recorded which). The receptors shown here come from a human donor with low-grade glioma or glioblastoma, undergoing nonglioma brain surgery, or in good health (not recorded which).

The V call is TRBV4-1, the J call TRBJ1-2, with D maybe TRBD1 (5 bases). The CDR3 loop spans 17 amino acids. Germline-derived CDR1 and CDR2 are MGHRA and YSYEKL. Deletions cut 2 bases from V and 2 bases from J, with 18 bases between. CDR3 residues: CASSQQLTGAANYGYTF. The CDR3, as DNA: TGCGCCAGCAGCCAACAGCTAACCGGGGCGGCCAACTATGGCTACACCTTC.

This clonotype was observed a handful of times. V and J are TRBV12-3 or TRBV12-4 and TRBJ2-5; D might be TRBD2 (5 bases). The CDR3 contains 12 residues. Trimming took off 5 bases at V and 3 bases at J, with 7 bases between the two ends. The CDR3 spells CASSRTEETQYF. For the CDR3, the DNA is TGTGCCAGCAGTCGGACTGAAGAGACCCAGTACTTC.

There are many counts of this clonotype. The genes are TRBV12-3 or TRBV12-4 and TRBJ2-5; TRBD2 aligns across 8 bases. The CDR3 runs to 15 residues. V lost 8 bases and J lost 4; bases outside the gene matches: 12. CDR3 coding DNA: TGTGCCAGCGGCAACGGGGGGGCCGGAGCAGAGACCCAGTACTTC. Encoded protein: CASGNGGAGAETQYF.

Many counts were recorded for this clonotype. The chain couples TRBV6-1 to TRBJ2-3, with 14 bases aligning to TRBD2. Germline V lookup: CDR1 MNHNS, CDR2 SASEGT. The length of the CDR3 is 17 residues. V lost 5 bases, J lost 4 bases, and 8 bases stayed unmatched. Here the CDR3 DNA reads TGTGCCAGCAGTTCAACCGGGACTAGCGGGGGAGCAGATACGCAGTATTTT. Translated, it gives CASSSTGTSGGADTQYF.

This chain joins TRBV19 and TRBJ2-1; possible D gene TRBD2, 5 bases. There are 15 residues in the CDR3. V shed 5 bases and J shed 2 bases, with 13 bases lying between them. Germline V gene sequence: CDR1 LNHDA, CDR2 SQIVND (reference sequence). Here the CDR3 DNA reads TGTGCCAGTAGTCCCTACGGGGAACCCTACAATGAGCAGTTCTTC. Protein product: CASSPYGEPYNEQFF.